The clone carrying this T cell receptor (beta chain) came up once. V shed 3 bases and J shed 6 bases, with 9 bases lying between them. The CDR3 length is 13 residues. Germline CDR1 is SGHNT and CDR2 is YENEEA. The data originate from a study of shared clonotypes between healthy human individuals. Partitioning of CD4+ cells yielded a CD45RA+ naive subset and a CD45RA-negative memory subset. Assay runs were performed at deep level. Data came from immunoSEQ multiplex PCR; TCRdb stores just in-frame clones and leaves some out. The sample holds about 1.5 million clones; about 98% are singletons and the top ten take about 0.45%.

Source material: naive CD4+ T cells sorted from blood. Subset indicated: CD45RA+ positively selected. The TCR was taken from a man aged 30 to 45 in good health. J is TRBJ2-1 and V is TRBV11-3; D tentatively fits TRBD1 or TRBD2 (5 bases each). The CDR3 coding sequence is TGTGCCAGCAGCTTCGAGGGGCCCAATGAGCAGTTCTTC. As protein: CASSFEGPNEQFF. Looking up the rest from reference TRBV11-3 and TRBJ2-1 gives the full variable domain: EAGVVQSPRYKIIEKKQPVAFWCNPISGHNTLYWYLQNLGQGPELLIRYENEEAVDDSQLPKDRFSAERLKGVDSTLKIQPAELGDSAVYLCASSFEGPNEQFFGPGTRLTVL.